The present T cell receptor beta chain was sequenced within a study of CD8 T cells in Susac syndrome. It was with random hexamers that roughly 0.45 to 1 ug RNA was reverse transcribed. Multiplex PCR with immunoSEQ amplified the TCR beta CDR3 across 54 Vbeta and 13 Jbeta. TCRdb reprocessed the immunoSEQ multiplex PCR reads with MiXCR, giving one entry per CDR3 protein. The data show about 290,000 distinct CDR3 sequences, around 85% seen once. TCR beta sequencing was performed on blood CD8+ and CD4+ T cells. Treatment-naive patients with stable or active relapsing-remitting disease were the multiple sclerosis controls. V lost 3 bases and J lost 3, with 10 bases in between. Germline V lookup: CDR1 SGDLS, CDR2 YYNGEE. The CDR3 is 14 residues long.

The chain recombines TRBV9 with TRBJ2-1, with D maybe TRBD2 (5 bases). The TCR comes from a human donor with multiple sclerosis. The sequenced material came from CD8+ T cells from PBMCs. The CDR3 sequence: CASSGQAGYNEQFF. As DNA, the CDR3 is TGTGCCAGCAGCGGGCAGGCGGGCTACAATGAGCAGTTCTTC.